The 32 T cell receptor beta chains presented below share a single source sample, sequenced in a study of T cell responses to AZD1222 COVID-19 vaccine. Profiling relied on immunoSEQ multiplex PCR, and the TCRdb table lists in-frame clones only, not all of them. In the table there are about 190,000 clones, 87% of which are singletons. The sequenced sample was peripheral blood, obtained on day 0 of MenACWY control vaccination. Receptor source: an adult in good health.

The J gene is TRBJ2-3, the V gene TRBV19, with 10 bases aligning to TRBD2. The CDR3 loop spans 16 amino acids. V lost 5 bases, J lost 5 bases, and 10 bases stayed unmatched. Germline CDR1 reads LNHDA; CDR2 reads SQIVND (reference sequence). The CDR3 loop reads CASSSTSGTRGDTQYF. The DNA for the CDR3 is TGTGCCAGTAGTTCCACTAGCGGGACCAGGGGAGATACGCAGTATTTT.

The CDR3 sequence: CASRGGTGGSVGTEAFF. DNA for the CDR3: TGCGCCAGCAGGGGGGGGACAGGGGGAAGCGTCGGCACTGAAGCTTTCTTT. The J gene is TRBJ1-1, the V gene TRBV10-2; TRBD1 matches 11 bases. CDR3 size: 17 residues. Trimming at V came to 6 bases and at J to 4 bases, leaving 13 bases not matched to a gene. Germline loops: CDR1 WSHSY, CDR2 SAAADI.

The rearrangement joins TRBV11-1 to TRBJ2-3; D is perhaps TRBD1 (5 bases). Trimming left V 7 bases short and J 1 base short, with 12 bases between. The CDR3 is made up of 14 amino acids. Germline-derived CDR1 and CDR2 are SGHAT and FQDESV (reference sequence). Written as DNA, the CDR3 is TGTGCCAGCAAAGGGGATGGTGGCACAGATACGCAGTATTTT. The encoded protein is CASKGDGGTDTQYF.

The chain has TRBV3-1 (or the pseudogene TRBV3-2) and TRBJ2-1; 11 positions match TRBD1. After removal of 0 bases from V and 5 bases from J, the junction contained 6 bases not matched to a gene. The CDR3 has 17 amino acids. From germline, CDR1 is LGHDT and CDR2 YNNKEL (reference sequence). The CDR3 loop reads CASSQEGQDRGHNEQFF. In nucleotides, the CDR3 is TGTGCCAGCAGCCAAGAAGGTCAGGACAGGGGGCACAATGAGCAGTTCTTC.

The rearrangement uses TRBV7-2 and TRBJ2-5; 8 bases map to TRBD1. The CDR3 has 14 residues. The germline gives CDR1 SGHTA, CDR2 FQGNSA. Unmatched junction bases numbered 8, after V lost 7 bases and J lost 4 bases. CDR3 nucleotide sequence: TGTGCCAGCACCCGACCAGGACAGGGAGAGACCCAGTACTTC. Its translation: CASTRPGQGETQYF.

This rearrangement joins TRBV28 to TRBJ2-4; TRBD1 matches 9 bases. This CDR3 has 14 amino acids. V shed 3 bases and J 7 bases; nucleotides not matched to a gene: 4. Germline V gene data show CDR1 as MDHEN and CDR2 as SYDVKM. The CDR3 loop is CASSLGQGGNIQYF. CDR3 DNA sequence: TGTGCCAGCAGTTTGGGACAGGGAGGGAACATTCAGTACTTC.

V usage is TRBV6-1 and J usage is TRBJ1-1; no definite D call. The germline V gene has CDR1 MNHNS and CDR2 SASEGT. V was trimmed by 3 bases and J by 8 bases, leaving 16 bases between them. The CDR3 contains 14 residues. The CDR3 is CASSEYPPPSEAFF. In DNA form, the CDR3 reads TGTGCCAGCAGTGAGTATCCACCCCCGTCCGAAGCTTTCTTT.

The chain carries TRBV19 and TRBJ2-2; the match to TRBD2 covers 8 bases. This CDR3 is built from 16 residues. Looked up from germline, CDR1 is LNHDA and CDR2 is SQIVND (reference sequence). V was clipped by 3 bases and J by 4 bases; unmatched bases: 7. CDR3 protein: CASSILSGRGTGELFF. The CDR3 region has the DNA TGTGCCAGTAGTATCCTGAGCGGGAGAGGCACCGGGGAGCTGTTTTTT.

V and J are TRBV3-1 (or the pseudogene TRBV3-2) and TRBJ1-3; the D gene is possibly TRBD1 (5 bases). Between the trimmed V and J ends, which lost 0 bases and 7 bases, there was a span of 16 bases. Germline CDR1 reads LGHDT; CDR2 reads YNNKEL (reference sequence). The CDR3 is made up of 16 amino acids. CDR3 coding DNA: TGTGCCAGCAGCCAAGATCTAAGAGGGGTTGGGAACACCATATATTTT. It encodes CASSQDLRGVGNTIYF.

V is TRBV29-1 and J is TRBJ2-7; 11 positions match TRBD2. Germline CDR1 is SQVTM and CDR2 is ANQGSEA. This CDR3 region has 13 residues. J gave up 7 bases and V 7 bases, and 9 bases lay outside the gene matches. The CDR3 is CSAKLAGVGEQYF. In DNA, the CDR3 is TGCAGCGCCAAACTAGCGGGAGTAGGTGAGCAGTACTTC.

The chain has TRBV4-1 and TRBJ1-1, with a tentative D call TRBD1 (6 bases). V lost 0 bases and J 5 bases, leaving 13 bases between the germline ends. The germline gives CDR1 MGHRA, CDR2 YSYEKL. This CDR3 has 15 amino acids. The CDR3 nucleotides are TGCGCCAGCAGCCAAGACCTAGGGGGTCCTACTGAAGCTTTCTTT. Protein sequence: CASSQDLGGPTEAFF.

CDR3 sequence (DNA): TGTGCCAGCAGTGTAGACTACCGCCCAACCTACAATGAGCAGTTCTTC. It specifies CASSVDYRPTYNEQFF. The chain is built from TRBV6-1 and TRBJ2-1, with D possibly matching TRBD2 (5 bases). CDR3 length equals 16 residues. Trimming took off 4 bases at V and 2 bases at J, with 15 bases between the two ends. CDR1 is MNHNS, CDR2 SASEGT, per germline.

The chain has TRBV14 and TRBJ2-7; a weak D match, TRBD2 (6 bases). Between the trimmed V and J ends, which lost 0 bases and 7 bases, there was a span of 22 bases. This CDR3 has 17 residues. Germline CDR1 reads SGHDN; CDR2 reads FVKESK. The CDR3 DNA is TGTGCCAGCAGCCAAGAATACTCCGGGACCCACGGAGGGGAGCAGTACTTC. It encodes CASSQEYSGTHGGEQYF.

The rearrangement uses TRBV7-9 and TRBJ2-2; the match to TRBD1 covers 7 bases. Germline trimming cut 4 bases from V and 4 bases from J; bases unmatched to any gene: 15. Germline V lookup: CDR1 SEHNR, CDR2 FQNEAQ (reference sequence). The CDR3 spans 18 residues. For the CDR3, the DNA is TGTGCCAGCAGCTCCACTTACTCAAGACAGGGCATCACCGGGGAGCTGTTTTTT. It is translated as CASSSTYSRQGITGELFF. The variable domain in full, with the rest retrieved from reference TRBV7-9 and TRBJ2-2, is DTGVSQNPRHKITKRGQNVTFRCDPISEHNRLYWYRQTLGQGPEFLTYFQNEAQLEKSRLLSDRFSAERPKGSFSTLEIQRTEQGDSAMYLCASSSTYSRQGITGELFFGEGSRLTVL.

The gene calls are TRBV3-1 (or the pseudogene TRBV3-2) and TRBJ1-5; D might be TRBD1 (5 bases). The CDR3 contains 17 residues. Per germline, CDR1 LGHDT and CDR2 YNNKEL (reference sequence). The germline V and J ends were trimmed by 1 base and 4 bases, with 17 bases remaining between them. The CDR3 DNA is TGTGCCAGCAGCCAAGCTGGACATGGAGGGGAAAATCAGCCCCAGCATTTT. Protein sequence: CASSQAGHGGENQPQHF.

The chain couples TRBV28 to TRBJ1-1, with D uncertain. Germline CDR1 is MDHEN and CDR2 is SYDVKM. The CDR3 loop spans 14 amino acids. V was cut by 5 bases and J by 1 base, with 11 bases left in between. CDR3 sequence reads: CASSVGWKNTEAFF. CDR3 DNA: TGTGCCAGCAGTGTAGGCTGGAAGAACACTGAAGCTTTCTTT.

The rearrangement links TRBV28 to TRBJ1-4, with D maybe TRBD1 (6 bases). Germline V gives CDR1 MDHEN, CDR2 SYDVKM. This CDR3 is 15 amino acids long. V lost 10 bases and J 0 bases, leaving 15 bases between the germline ends. CDR3 region: CATRRQDSTNEKLFF. CDR3 in DNA: TGTGCCACTCGGCGACAGGATTCAACTAATGAAAAACTGTTTTTT.

The V call is TRBV15, the J call TRBJ1-2; unclear D gene. CDR1 and CDR2 from the germline V gene are LNHNV and YYDKDF (reference sequence). The CDR3 is made up of 10 amino acids. V gave up 8 bases and J gave up 8 bases, with 9 bases separating them. The CDR3 coding sequence is TGTGCCACCTTCCAAGGCGGCTACACCTTC. It translates to CATFQGGYTF.

The CDR3 nucleotides read TGTGCCAGCAGTTACTCGAGGGCCGCTAATGAAAAACTGTTTTTT. It translates to CASSYSRAANEKLFF. This sequence joins TRBV6-5 and TRBJ1-4, with D hard to call. V gave up 0 bases and J gave up 3 bases, with 8 bases separating them. CDR3 length equals 15 residues. The germline V gene encodes CDR1 MNHEY and CDR2 SVGAGI.

This clone was observed a single time. The V gene is TRBV9, the J gene TRBJ2-2; D remains ambiguous. Germline V gene data show CDR1 as SGDLS and CDR2 as YYNGEE. Deletions cut 3 bases from V and 3 bases from J, with 3 bases between. This CDR3 is 12 amino acids long. In DNA form, the CDR3 reads TGTGCCAGCAGCGGGGACACCGGGGAGCTGTTTTTT. It yields the protein CASSGDTGELFF.

The chain uses TRBV5-1 and TRBJ1-6, with D unclear. The germline V gene has CDR1 SGHRS and CDR2 YFSETQ. This CDR3 comprises 14 residues. Deletions cut 4 bases from V and 5 bases from J, with 10 bases between. CDR3 nucleotides: TGCGCCAGCAGCCGGCCGGGCAATAATTCACCCCTCCACTTT. Encoded protein: CASSRPGNNSPLHF.

The chain has TRBV5-5 and TRBJ1-1; D is unresolved. This CDR3 spans 13 amino acids. Germline V CDR1 and CDR2: SGHKS, YYEKEE (reference sequence). With 2 bases removed from V and 1 base from J, the gap between germline ends came to 6 bases. The chain's CDR3 is CASSFRPNTEAFF. The CDR3 nucleotides read TGTGCCAGCAGCTTTAGACCGAACACTGAAGCTTTCTTT.

Only a few counts were recorded for this clone. V usage is TRBV27 and J usage is TRBJ2-5; D possibly corresponds to TRBD2 (6 bases). The CDR3 length is 14 residues. V gave up 5 bases and J gave up 3 bases, with 13 bases separating them. The germline CDR1 and CDR2 sequences are MNHEY and SMNVEV (reference sequence). CDR3 sequence reads: CASSESGREETQYF. CDR3 coding DNA: TGTGCCAGCAGTGAATCCGGGAGAGAAGAGACCCAGTACTTC.

V gene TRBV9 combines with J gene TRBJ2-2; TRBD1 matches 12 bases. This CDR3 has 16 residues. With V trimmed by 4 bases and J by 4 bases, 5 bases remained unmatched. The germline V gene encodes CDR1 SGDLS and CDR2 YYNGEE. The CDR3 sequence is CASSLGTGGITGELFF. The CDR3 DNA is TGTGCCAGCAGCCTCGGGACAGGGGGCATCACCGGGGAGCTGTTTTTT.

V and J are TRBV5-6 and TRBJ1-2; the match to TRBD1 covers 8 bases. CDR3 size: 15 residues. With V trimmed by 0 bases and J by 6 bases, 7 bases remained unmatched. Germline values: CDR1 SGHDT, CDR2 YYEEEE. CDR3 region: CASSLGYTGGDGYTF. The CDR3 DNA is TGTGCCAGCAGCTTGGGTTATACAGGGGGAGATGGCTACACCTTC.

This clone was recorded once. For the CDR3, the DNA is TGTGCCAGCAGCTTGGAAGGCGTGCGAGCGGGCATCCAAGAGACCCAGTACTTC. It codes for CASSLEGVRAGIQETQYF. The rearrangement uses TRBV5-6 and TRBJ2-5, with a tentative D call TRBD2 (6 bases). The germline V and J ends were trimmed by 0 bases and 1 base, with 19 bases remaining between them. CDR3 length equals 18 residues. The germline gives CDR1 SGHDT, CDR2 YYEEEE.

The chain carries TRBV7-6 and TRBJ2-3; TRBD2 agrees at 12 bases. V shed 5 bases, J shed 14 bases, and the junction held 8 bases outside the gene matches. The CDR3 loop spans 13 amino acids. Germline CDR1 reads SGHVS; CDR2 reads FNYEAQ. The CDR3 sequence: CASSKLLAGGRYF. In DNA form, the CDR3 reads TGTGCCAGCAGCAAACTCCTAGCGGGGGGGCGGTATTTT.

The gene calls are TRBV5-1 and TRBJ1-1; the D is unclear. The germline CDR1 and CDR2 sequences are SGHRS and YFSETQ. CDR3 length: 13 residues. V was shortened by 4 bases and J by 4 bases, with 11 bases between the two germline ends. The CDR3 coding sequence is TGCGCCAGCAGCCCCGAGGGAGGCACTGAAGCTTTCTTT. Amino acids: CASSPEGGTEAFF.

This clone turned up a few times. The J gene is TRBJ1-3, the V gene TRBV5-6, with D tentatively TRBD1 (5 bases). V was clipped by 4 bases and J by 0 bases, with 14 bases between them. CDR3 length: 16 amino acids. CDR1 SGHDT and CDR2 YYEEEE come from the germline V gene. CDR3 DNA sequence: TGTGCCAGCAGCGACAGCCGAACCCGCTCTGGAAACACCATATATTTT. Its translation is CASSDSRTRSGNTIYF.

The chain employs TRBV27 and TRBJ1-5, with unresolved D. Germline values: CDR1 MNHEY, CDR2 SMNVEV (reference sequence). The CDR3 is 15 residues long. The ends were cut back, 5 bases at V and 0 bases at J, with 11 bases in the middle. The CDR3 region has the DNA TGTGCCAGCAGTGCCGATAAGTATAGCAATCAGCCCCAGCATTTT. Its protein product is CASSADKYSNQPQHF.

J is TRBJ2-1 and V is TRBV20-1; either TRBD1 or TRBD2 may supply D (5 bases each). Germline assignment: CDR1 DFQATT and CDR2 SNEGSKA (reference sequence). This CDR3 has 11 amino acids. Trimming removed 0 bases at V and 12 bases at J, with 9 bases between. The CDR3, as DNA: TGCAGTGCTAGAGATGCGAGGGGGCAGTTCTTC. The encoded protein is CSARDARGQFF.

In DNA, the CDR3 is TGTGCCAGCTCACCAGTCGATGAGCAGTTCTTC. Protein sequence: CASSPVDEQFF. The chain links TRBV18 to TRBJ2-1, with unresolved D. The CDR3 covers 11 residues. From germline, CDR1 is KGHSH and CDR2 LQKENI. Deletions cut 2 bases from V and 8 bases from J, with 4 bases between.